This T cell receptor (beta chain) was sequenced in a study of human T cells and chemical hapten exposure. A single record per CDR3 protein comes from TCRdb applying MiXCR to the RACE reads. The sample shows some 38,000 distinct CDR3 sequences, over 7.5% of them seen only once. Specified time point: patch test 3, about 24 weeks after DPC sensitization. Treatment defined: therapeutic diphenylcyclopropenone sensitization with weekly scalp DPC. Total RNA was isolated from unfractionated whole blood. The CDR3 length is 15 residues. CDR1 is LNHDA and CDR2 is SQIVND in the germline V gene (reference sequence). Trimming took 6 bases from V and 3 from J, leaving 17 bases between them. In this sample, this clonotype turned up a few times.

The specimen was whole blood, collected in connection with sensitization to the hapten diphenylcyclopropenone (DPC). The sequence was collected from a man aged 45 to 65 with alopecia areata. Some clones in this sample may be carry-over from other donors' samples. The J gene is TRBJ1-1, the V gene TRBV19; D perhaps matches TRBD1 (6 bases). Here the CDR3 reads CASSFGGAGDTEAFF. DNA for the CDR3: TGTGCCAGTAGCTTTGGGGGCGCTGGGGACACTGAAGCTTTCTTT.